This TCR beta chain was sequenced for a study of blood T cell repertoires in COVID-19. Looking at the study overall: Nucleic acid was either cDNA or gDNA, and it came from T cells, B-cell-depleted T cells, or PBMCs.

The CDR3 loop spans 14 amino acids. J was trimmed by 3 bases and V by 6 bases; bases with no gene match: 6. Germline CDR1 reads SQVTM; CDR2 reads ANQGSEA. Per the original data handling: Amplifying reference gene primers gave estimates of nucleated cell counts. Sequencing used immunoSEQ multiplex PCR; TCRdb keeps in-frame clones, though not all of them. For V, J and clone size, that table is used; D and trimming come from the DNA. Among around 310,000 clones listed, about 89% were seen once. The sample taken for sequencing was peripheral blood. The sequence was collected from an older woman with acute or convalescent COVID-19. This chain links TRBV29-1 with TRBJ1-5, with TRBD1 identical over 9 bases. The CDR3 reads CSVKGTGPNQPQHF. The DNA of the CDR3 is TGCAGCGTCAAGGGGACAGGGCCCAATCAGCCCCAGCATTTT.